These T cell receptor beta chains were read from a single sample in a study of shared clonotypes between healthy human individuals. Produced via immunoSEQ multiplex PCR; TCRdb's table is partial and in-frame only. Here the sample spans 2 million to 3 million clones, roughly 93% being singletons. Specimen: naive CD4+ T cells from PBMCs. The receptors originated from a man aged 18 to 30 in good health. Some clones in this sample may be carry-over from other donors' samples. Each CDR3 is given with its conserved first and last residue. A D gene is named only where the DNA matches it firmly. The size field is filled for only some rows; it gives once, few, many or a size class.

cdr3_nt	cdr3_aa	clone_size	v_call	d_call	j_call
TGTGCCAGCAGCGAACAGCCGACTAGACCCGGGGAGCTGTTTTTT	CASSEQPTRPGELFF	-	TRBV7-6	-	TRBJ2-2
TGTGCCAGCAGGTTGAGTAATTCACCCCTCCACTTT	CASRLSNSPLHF	-	TRBV6-5	-	TRBJ1-6
TGTGCCAGCAGTTACTCCCATAACAGGGACACTGAAGCTTTCTTT	CASSYSHNRDTEAFF	-	TRBV6-5	-	TRBJ1-1
TGTGCCAGCAGCTTAGGCCAGCCAGGGGACATTCAGTACTTC	CASSLGQPGDIQYF	-	TRBV7-8	-	TRBJ2-4
TGCAGCGGGGAGACAGGGACTGGCACTGAAGCTTTCTTT	CSGETGTGTEAFF	-	TRBV29-1	TRBD1	TRBJ1-1
TGTGCCAGCAGGTGGGAGGGGAATCAGCCCCAGCATTTT	CASRWEGNQPQHF	-	TRBV2	-	TRBJ1-5
TGTGCCAGCAGTGAAAGGGGCCCTGGGGATGAGCAGTTCTTC	CASSERGPGDEQFF	-	TRBV6-1	-	TRBJ2-1
TGTGCCAGCAGCTTGACTCCGGGACAGGGGGGAGATACGCAGTATTTT	CASSLTPGQGGDTQYF	-	TRBV5-4	TRBD1	TRBJ2-3
TGTGCCAGCAGCTTAGGGGGGGGGACCCTTACCTACACAGATACGCAGTATTTT	CASSLGGGTLTYTDTQYF	-	TRBV7-2	TRBD2	TRBJ2-3
TGTGCCAGCAGCTTAGGTTTAGGGGGCGGCGAGCAGTACTTC	CASSLGLGGGEQYF	-	TRBV11-2	TRBD1	TRBJ2-7
TGTGCCAGCAGTCTATCCCTAGCGGGGGGGTACGAGCAGTACTTC	CASSLSLAGGYEQYF	-	TRBV27	TRBD2	TRBJ2-7
TGCGCCAGCAGCACACAGGGGGCGCCGGCCACTGAAGCTTTCTTT	CASSTQGAPATEAFF	-	TRBV5-1	TRBD1	TRBJ1-1
TGTGCCAGCAGCCGCCTTCCCTCGGACAGAAGGGGGGGGGAAAAACTGTTTTTT	CASSRLPSDRRGGEKLFF	-	TRBV27	-	TRBJ1-4
TGTGCCAGCAGCGTAGGCCAGCGGGAGGGCGACACAGATACGCAGTATTTT	CASSVGQREGDTDTQYF	-	TRBV9	TRBD2	TRBJ2-3
TGTGCCAGCTCACCAATGGGGACCTTGAGCTCCTACGAGCAGTACTTC	CASSPMGTLSSYEQYF	once	TRBV18	-	TRBJ2-7
TGCAGCGTTGAGTCGCCTGGACTAGCGGGAGGGAAGACGAGCACAGATACGCAGTATTTT	CSVESPGLAGGKTSTDTQYF	-	TRBV29-1	TRBD2	TRBJ2-3
TGTGCCTGGACCATGGGGTACTCTGGGGCCAACGTCCTGACTTTC	CAWTMGYSGANVLTF	-	TRBV30	-	TRBJ2-6
TGTGCCAGCAGTGTCCGGGCCTCAAACGGCTACACCTTC	CASSVRASNGYTF	-	TRBV6-1	-	TRBJ1-2
TGTGCCAGCAGCGCATACGCTGGCTACACCTTC	CASSAYAGYTF	-	TRBV7-2	-	TRBJ1-2
TGTGCCAGCTCACCCCTAGCCGGGACAGATAATCAGCCCCAGCATTTT	CASSPLAGTDNQPQHF	-	TRBV18	TRBD1	TRBJ1-5
TGTGCCAGCAGCCAGCTAGCGGGAGGGCCCAGAGATACGCAGTATTTT	CASSQLAGGPRDTQYF	-	TRBV4-2	TRBD2	TRBJ2-3
TGTGCCAGCAGCCAACAGGGGACCGGGGAGCTGTTTTTT	CASSQQGTGELFF	-	TRBV7-3	TRBD1	TRBJ2-2
TGTGCCAGCAGTGAAGGACAGGCCCGCGGTGGCTACACCTTC	CASSEGQARGGYTF	-	TRBV6-1	-	TRBJ1-2
TGTGCCAGCAAGGCGATTGGCGCAGACTATGGCTACACCTTC	CASKAIGADYGYTF	-	TRBV10-3	-	TRBJ1-2
TGTGCCAGCAGACACCGAGGGTCCGGGGCCGATCCCTACGAGCAGTACTTC	CASRHRGSGADPYEQYF	-	TRBV5-5	-	TRBJ2-7
TGCAGCGTTGAAGAAGTTCGGCTAGCGGGCTCCTACAATGAGCAGTTCTTC	CSVEEVRLAGSYNEQFF	-	TRBV29-1	TRBD2	TRBJ2-1
TGCAGCGTTGAACGGGGCGGCTACGAGCAGTACTTC	CSVERGGYEQYF	-	TRBV29-1	-	TRBJ2-7
TGTGCCAGCAGTCAAACAGGGACAGCTAACTATGGCTACACCTTC	CASSQTGTANYGYTF	-	TRBV6-5	TRBD1	TRBJ1-2
TGTGCCAGCTCACCCTCCGGGACACTCTCCTACGAGCAGTACTTC	CASSPSGTLSYEQYF	-	TRBV18	-	TRBJ2-7
TGTGCCAGCAGTGAAGTCCAGTTGGCCTACGAGCAGTACTTC	CASSEVQLAYEQYF	-	TRBV6-1	-	TRBJ2-7
TGTGCCAGCAGCCAAGATCCGGCGGGCTCTGAAGCTTTCTTT	CASSQDPAGSEAFF	-	TRBV4-2	-	TRBJ1-1
TGCGCCACCGCGATTGGGGGACAGGGTACTGGAAACACCATATATTTT	CATAIGGQGTGNTIYF	-	TRBV10-2	TRBD1	TRBJ1-3
TGTGCCACTTTCAACTTGGTAGCGGAACAGTTCTTC	CATFNLVAEQFF	-	TRBV6-1	-	TRBJ2-1
TGTGCCAGCAGTTCTCACCCCCAGGGGGCTTATCAGCCCCAGCATTTT	CASSSHPQGAYQPQHF	-	TRBV27	TRBD1	TRBJ1-5
TGTGCCAGCAGCTTGACAGTACAAGAGACCCAGTACTTC	CASSLTVQETQYF	-	TRBV5-4	-	TRBJ2-5
TGTGCCAGCAGCTCCACAGGCATGAACACTGAAGCTTTCTTT	CASSSTGMNTEAFF	-	TRBV7-3	-	TRBJ1-1
TGTGCCAGCAGCTTCCAGACTAGCGGGAGGAACTCCTACGAGCAGTACTTC	CASSFQTSGRNSYEQYF	once	TRBV7-8	TRBD2	TRBJ2-7
TGTGCCAGCAGCTCTTACCGGGGCCATAATGGGGAGCAGTTCTTC	CASSSYRGHNGEQFF	-	TRBV7-3	-	TRBJ2-1
TGCGCCAGCAGCTTGGGACTGGCCACCTACAATGAGCAGTTCTTC	CASSLGLATYNEQFF	-	TRBV5-1	-	TRBJ2-1
TGCGCCAGCAGCGTAGAACAGCCTCGGGGATCACCCCTCCACTTT	CASSVEQPRGSPLHF	-	TRBV5-1	-	TRBJ1-6
TGCGCCAGCACTGAGGCCGCAACTAATGAAAAACTGTTTTTT	CASTEAATNEKLFF	few	TRBV5-1	-	TRBJ1-4
TGTGCCAGCAGTTTGAGGTCCTACAGGGACCTCAGCAATCAGCCCCAGCATTTT	CASSLRSYRDLSNQPQHF	-	TRBV28	-	TRBJ1-5
TGTGCCAGTAGTATCCGCACTCGACAGGGGGCGGGCACCGGGGAGCTGTTTTTT	CASSIRTRQGAGTGELFF	-	TRBV19	TRBD1	TRBJ2-2
TGTGCCAGCAGTTACTCGATTTTTGACCGCTACGAGCAGTACTTC	CASSYSIFDRYEQYF	-	TRBV6-5	-	TRBJ2-7
TGTGCCAGCAGCTCCAGGGTTATCGCAGATACGCAGTATTTT	CASSSRVIADTQYF	-	TRBV9	-	TRBJ2-3
TGTGCCAGCAGCGTAGGGGTTCTCTCGGGGGAGGAGACCCAGTACTTC	CASSVGVLSGEETQYF	-	TRBV9	-	TRBJ2-5
TGTGCCAGCAGCCCCTGGACTAACTTAGATACGCAGTATTTT	CASSPWTNLDTQYF	-	TRBV7-2	-	TRBJ2-3
TGTGCCAGCAGTTTACTTACTACCTACGAGCAGTACTTC	CASSLLTTYEQYF	-	TRBV28	-	TRBJ2-7
TGTGCCAGCAGCGTAGTTGGCAGGGGAACAGAGACCCAGTACTTC	CASSVVGRGTETQYF	-	TRBV9	-	TRBJ2-5
TGTGCCAGCAGAGGGACAGAGAGCTCCTACGAGCAGTACTTC	CASRGTESSYEQYF	-	TRBV6-5	TRBD1	TRBJ2-7
TGTGCCAGCAGCCAAGATCCCCAGTCTAGCCTACGGGGCACAGATACGCAGTATTTT	CASSQDPQSSLRGTDTQYF	-	TRBV4-2	-	TRBJ2-3
TGTGCCAGCAGCTCCCCGGGACAGGGATTTTTGGAGCAGTACTTC	CASSSPGQGFLEQYF	-	TRBV7-9	TRBD1	TRBJ2-7
TGCGCCAGCAGCTTGGGGGCCGCGGGTGGGCTCCAAGAGACCCAGTACTTC	CASSLGAAGGLQETQYF	-	TRBV5-1	-	TRBJ2-5
TGTGCCAGCCCCCCGGGACTAGCGGGAGATGCAGATACGCAGTATTTT	CASPPGLAGDADTQYF	once	TRBV11-3	TRBD2	TRBJ2-3